This passage covers 3 T cell receptor beta chains from one sample sequenced in a study of blood T cells in healthy people across ages. A second PCR of 7 to 11 cycles used a sample-barcoded 5' primer and a J-beta primer mix. TCRdb re-analysed the 5' RACE reads in MiXCR, keeping a single row per CDR3 protein. The repertoire consists of around 1.5 million distinct CDR3 sequences, with around 55% occurring once and the leading ten covering 6.7%. The source material was blood. The receptors shown here come from a man aged 18 to 30 in good health.

The chain combines TRBV6-5 with TRBJ2-7; unclear D gene. CDR1 is MNHEY, CDR2 SVGAGI, per germline. This CDR3 has 11 amino acids. Trimming stripped 6 bases from V and 5 bases from J, with 8 bases between. CDR3 coding DNA: TGTGCCAGCAGAGCCCTTGACGAGCAGTACTTC. It specifies CASRALDEQYF.

The rearrangement uses TRBV5-1 and TRBJ1-1; D may be TRBD1 (6 bases). With 0 bases removed from V and 4 bases from J, the gap between germline ends came to 13 bases. The germline V gene has CDR1 SGHRS and CDR2 YFSETQ. The CDR3 spans 15 residues. CDR3 DNA sequence: TGCGCCAGCAGCTTGGGTACGGGGGCGGCCACTGAAGCTTTCTTT. Residues: CASSLGTGAATEAFF. Full variable domain (missing parts from reference TRBV5-1 and TRBJ1-1): KAGVTQTPRYLIKTRGQQVTLSCSPISGHRSVSWYQQTPGQGLQFLFEYFSETQRNKGNFPGRFSGRQFSNSRSEMNVSTLELGDSALYLCASSLGTGAATEAFFGQGTRLTVV.

The sample holds a few counts of this clonotype. This chain joins TRBV12-3 or TRBV12-4 and TRBJ2-4, with TRBD1 matching over 8 bases. CDR3 length equals 14 residues. Germline trimming cut 8 bases from V and 9 bases from J; bases unmatched to any gene: 12. CDR3 sequence reads: CASQPTGGTGIQYF. The CDR3 DNA follows: TGTGCCAGCCAACCCACAGGGGGGACGGGCATTCAGTACTTC.